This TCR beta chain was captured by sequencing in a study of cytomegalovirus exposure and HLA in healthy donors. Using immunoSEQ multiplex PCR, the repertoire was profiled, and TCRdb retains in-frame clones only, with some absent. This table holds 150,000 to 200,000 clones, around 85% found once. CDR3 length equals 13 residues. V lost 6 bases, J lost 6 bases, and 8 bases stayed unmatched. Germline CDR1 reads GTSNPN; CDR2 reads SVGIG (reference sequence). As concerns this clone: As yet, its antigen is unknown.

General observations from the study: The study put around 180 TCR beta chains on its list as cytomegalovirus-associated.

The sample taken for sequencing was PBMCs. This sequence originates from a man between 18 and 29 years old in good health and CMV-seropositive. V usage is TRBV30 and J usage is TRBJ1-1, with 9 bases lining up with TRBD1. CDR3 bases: TGTGCCTGTCTAACAGGGGGCGCCTCTGAAGCTTTCTTT. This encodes CACLTGGASEAFF.